Below, 18 T cell receptor beta chains from the same sample are listed, as sequenced in a study of blood T cell repertoires in COVID-19. Clones were sequenced by immunoSEQ multiplex PCR, and TCRdb holds only the in-frame ones, with some missing. Among 250,000 or so clones listed, more than 75% were seen once. The sequenced material came from peripheral blood. The receptors stem from a woman between 40 and 55 years old who had recovered from COVID-19.

This clone was recorded once. The chain combines TRBV4-1 with TRBJ2-2, with 12 nucleotides matching TRBD2. Germline assignment: CDR1 MGHRA and CDR2 YSYEKL. The CDR3 covers 17 residues. Trimming removed 4 bases from V and 4 bases from J; junction bases left unmatched: 7. CDR3 coding DNA: TGCGCCAGCAGCCCCGATCTAGCGGGAGGGGTCACCGGGGAGCTGTTTTTT. Translating it yields CASSPDLAGGVTGELFF.

The chain recombines TRBV30 with TRBJ1-5, with D perhaps matching TRBD1 (5 bases). CDR1 and CDR2 (germline): GTSNPN, SVGIG (reference sequence). V was cut by 3 bases and J by 9 bases, with 15 bases left in between. There are 13 residues in the CDR3. CDR3 DNA: TGTGCCTGGAGGGGACTACCATCTTCGCCCCAGCATTTT. Its protein is CAWRGLPSSPQHF. Filled out from reference TRBV30 and TRBJ1-5, the complete variable domain reads SQTIHQWPATLVQPVGSPLSLECTVEGTSNPNLYWYRQAAGRGLQLLFYSVGIGQISSEVPQNLSASRPQDRQFILSSKKLLLSDSGFYLCAWRGLPSSPQHFGDGTRLSIL.

Comments on this clone: Germline and junction disagree at one end, which may indicate a read error. This chain links TRBV19 with TRBJ2-5, with TRBD1 as a possible D gene (6 bases). The germline CDR1 and CDR2 sequences are LNHDA and SQIVND (reference sequence). CDR3 size: 12 residues. The chain's CDR3 is CASSIGTGPSDF. CDR3 bases: TGTGCCAGTAGTATAGGAACAGGGCCCTCCGACTTC.

The chain carries TRBV9 and TRBJ2-3; weak D call: TRBD2 (6 bases). V lost 7 bases and J 1 base, leaving 13 bases between the germline ends. Per germline, CDR1 SGDLS and CDR2 YYNGEE. The CDR3 is 14 amino acids. The CDR3 DNA follows: TGTGCCAGCGGGGTAGCGGAGCGCACAGATACGCAGTATTTT. Translation: CASGVAERTDTQYF.

The chain combines TRBV24-1 with TRBJ2-1, with TRBD1 identical over 8 bases. The germline V gene encodes CDR1 KGHDR and CDR2 SFDVKD. The junction had 10 bases not matched to a gene; V was cut back by 4 bases and J by 6 bases. CDR3 length: 16 residues. Here the CDR3 DNA reads TGTGCCACCAGTGACCGACGGACAGGGAATCCCAATGAGCAGTTCTTC. It translates to CATSDRRTGNPNEQFF.

The J gene is TRBJ1-2, the V gene TRBV4-3; D uncertain. The CDR3 has 13 amino acids. CDR1 LGHNA and CDR2 YSLEER come from the germline V gene. The V end was cut by 1 base, the J end by 6 bases, with 9 bases between. As DNA, the CDR3 is TGCGCCAGCAGCCAAGTTGGCGGCCATGGCTACACCTTC. Amino acids: CASSQVGGHGYTF.

This rearrangement joins TRBV24-1 to TRBJ1-5; a weak D match, TRBD1 (5 bases). This CDR3 contains 15 residues. Trimming cost V 2 bases and J 11 bases, with 18 bases left between them. Per germline, CDR1 KGHDR and CDR2 SFDVKD. The CDR3 DNA reads as TGTGCCACCAGTGATTCGGGGGGAGGTGGGGTGGCCCAGCATTTT. Amino acid sequence: CATSDSGGGGVAQHF.

V usage is TRBV12-3 or TRBV12-4 and J usage is TRBJ2-1, with a weak D call TRBD2 (5 bases). The CDR3 sequence is 12 residues long. The ends were cut back, 6 bases at V and 12 bases at J, with 15 bases in the middle. CDR3 region: CASSPDSPPQFF. The CDR3 nucleotides are TGTGCCAGCAGCCCGGACTCTCCCCCGCAGTTCTTC.

The genes are TRBV3-1 (or the pseudogene TRBV3-2) and TRBJ2-7; 10 bases line up with TRBD2. The J segment lost 2 bases and the V segment lost 3 bases, leaving 4 bases of the junction unmatched. Per the germline V gene, CDR1 is LGHDT and CDR2 is YNNKEL (reference sequence). The CDR3 spans 15 residues. The CDR3 loop is CASSQSLAGAYEQYF. CDR3 nucleotides: TGTGCCAGCAGCCAGTCCCTAGCGGGAGCCTACGAGCAGTACTTC.

The V call is TRBV5-1, the J call TRBJ2-1; 7 bases are shared with TRBD2. Losses at the gene ends were 5 bases for V and 14 bases for J; bases not matched to a gene: 10. CDR1 and CDR2 (germline): SGHRS, YFSETQ. CDR3 size: 12 residues. The CDR3 bases are TGCGCCAGCAGTTCCGGGACTACGACGGAGTTCTTC. Translated, it gives CASSSGTTTEFF. The full variable domain, rest sourced from reference TRBV5-1 and TRBJ2-1, is KAGVTQTPRYLIKTRGQQVTLSCSPISGHRSVSWYQQTPGQGLQFLFEYFSETQRNKGNFPGRFSGRQFSNSRSEMNVSTLELGDSALYLCASSSGTTTEFFGPGTRLTVL.

The gene calls are TRBV30 and TRBJ1-2, with unresolved D. The CDR3 totals 13 residues. The V gene lost 3 bases and the J gene lost 0 bases, with 8 bases spanning the gap. Germline loops: CDR1 GTSNPN, CDR2 SVGIG (reference sequence). The CDR3 protein is CAWRGPPNYGYTF. The CDR3 DNA sequence: TGTGCCTGGAGGGGCCCCCCTAACTATGGCTACACCTTC.

The chain links TRBV15 to TRBJ2-7; a possible D gene is TRBD2 (6 bases). V shed 5 bases and J shed 2 bases, with 13 bases lying between them. The V gene's germline CDR1 is LNHNV and CDR2 YYDKDF (reference sequence). This CDR3 is built from 14 residues. For the CDR3, the DNA is TGTGCCACCAGCGTCGGGGCGGGGCCCTACGAGCAGTACTTC. It specifies CATSVGAGPYEQYF.

The genes are TRBV5-6 and TRBJ2-7; tentatively, D is TRBD2 (6 bases). CDR3 length: 15 residues. CDR1 and CDR2 from the germline V gene are SGHDT and YYEEEE. Trimming took off 0 bases at V and 3 bases at J, with 13 bases between the two ends. CDR3 DNA: TGTGCCAGCAGCTTGGAGTTGGCGGGGAACTACGAGCAGTACTTC. Residues: CASSLELAGNYEQYF.

The V call is TRBV6-2 or TRBV6-3, the J call TRBJ2-2; 7 bases line up with TRBD1. The germline gives CDR1 MNHEY, CDR2 SVGEGT. This CDR3 has 16 amino acids. V lost 6 bases to trimming and J lost 2 bases; unmatched junction nucleotides: 9. This chain's CDR3 is CASSPNRGLNTGELFF. The CDR3 DNA reads as TGTGCCAGCAGCCCCAACAGGGGCCTAAACACCGGGGAGCTGTTTTTT.

This chain links TRBV5-4 with TRBJ2-3, with D maybe TRBD2 (5 bases). CDR1 is SGHNT, CDR2 YYREEE, per germline (reference sequence). Between the trimmed V and J ends, which lost 6 bases and 1 base, there was a span of 15 bases. CDR3 length: 15 amino acids. The CDR3 DNA reads as TGTGCCAGCACCCTCGGAGGCCGGGGCACAGATACGCAGTATTTT. Amino acids: CASTLGGRGTDTQYF.

This chain joins TRBV5-1 and TRBJ1-5; weak D call: TRBD1 (5 bases). This CDR3 region has 15 residues. CDR1 and CDR2 (germline): SGHRS, YFSETQ. Trimming stripped 0 bases from V and 1 base from J, with 8 bases between. The CDR3 DNA is TGCGCCAGCAGCTTGGCAGGGTGGAGCAATCAGCCCCAGCATTTT. It specifies CASSLAGWSNQPQHF.

The gene calls are TRBV7-9 and TRBJ2-1; a weak D match, TRBD2 (7 bases). V was clipped by 5 bases and J by 5 bases, with 16 bases between them. CDR3 size: 15 residues. Germline V gene lookup returns CDR1 SEHNR and CDR2 FQNEAQ (reference sequence). Here the CDR3 reads CASSQSPRGHNEQFF. In DNA form, the CDR3 reads TGTGCCAGCAGCCAGTCCCCGCGGGGGCACAATGAGCAGTTCTTC.

V gene TRBV15 combines with J gene TRBJ2-5, with a weak D call TRBD1 (6 bases). The CDR3 contains 14 residues. The V gene's germline CDR1 is LNHNV and CDR2 YYDKDF (reference sequence). With 5 bases removed from V and 4 bases from J, the gap between germline ends came to 14 bases. CDR3 bases: TGTGCCACCAGCTCAGGGGTTAGGGGAGAGACCCAGTACTTC. The encoded protein is CATSSGVRGETQYF.